This TCR beta chain was obtained from a study of T cell repertoires in cytomegalovirus infection. Study background: Public signatures in TCR beta pointed to CMV infection and matching HLA type.

Germline loops: CDR1 SGHAT, CDR2 FQNNGV. The CDR3 covers 14 residues. V was pared by 0 bases and J by 3 bases, with 6 bases between. MiXCR, applied by TCRdb to the reads, yields one record per CDR3 protein. The sample consists of tens of thousands of distinct CDR3 sequences, roughly 20% of them appearing once. As regards this clonotype: The antigen remains unidentified.

The clonotype comes from a human donor in good health (CMV status not recorded). Some clones in this sample may be carry-over from other donors' samples. The V gene is TRBV11-2, the J gene TRBJ2-1; D is uncertain. The sequenced material came from PBMCs, sequenced either directly or after in vitro stimulation (not recorded which). The CDR3 here is CASSLEGIYNEQFF. DNA for the CDR3: TGTGCCAGCAGCTTAGAGGGGATCTACAATGAGCAGTTCTTC.